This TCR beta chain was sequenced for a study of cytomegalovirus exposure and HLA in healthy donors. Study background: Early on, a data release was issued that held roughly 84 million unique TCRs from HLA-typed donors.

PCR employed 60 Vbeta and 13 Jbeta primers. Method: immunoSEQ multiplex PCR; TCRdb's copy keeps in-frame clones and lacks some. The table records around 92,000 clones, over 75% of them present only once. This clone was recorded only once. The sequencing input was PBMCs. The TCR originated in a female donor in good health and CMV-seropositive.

The CDR3 is CASSPFGEAFF. CDR3 sequence (DNA): TGTGCCAGCAGCCCCTTCGGGGAAGCTTTCTTT. J is TRBJ1-1 and V is TRBV9, with D uncertain. Germline CDR1 and CDR2: SGDLS and YYNGEE. CDR3 size: 11 residues. V gave up 4 bases and J gave up 8 bases, with 9 bases separating them.